This is a list of T cell receptor beta chains from one sample in a study of blood T cell repertoires in COVID-19. Using immunoSEQ multiplex PCR, the repertoire was profiled, and TCRdb retains in-frame clones only, with some absent. The repertoire includes about 220,000 clones, 82% of them detected once, and approximately 3.1% sits in the top ten. The sample taken for sequencing was PBMCs or T cells enriched from blood (not recorded which). These receptor sequences come from a woman aged 55-69 years who had recovered from COVID-19. Both conserved end residues are trimmed from each CDR3. Only part of the rows carry a size: once, few, many, or a class if the clone is expanded.

j_call clone_size v_call cdr3_aa
TRBJ2-2 NA TRBV5-1 ASSLTTFSNTGELF
TRBJ1-1 NA TRBV6-5 ASSWGGHLNTEAF
TRBJ2-3 NA TRBV29-1 SVSKSSGGGADTQY
TRBJ1-4 NA TRBV29-1 SVGISGPNEKLF
TRBJ2-6 NA TRBV7-9 ASSSLTGQGSGANVLT
TRBJ1-4 NA TRBV4-1 ASSQDRNRANEKLF
TRBJ2-1 NA TRBV5-8 ASSFVTSGRRDNEQF
TRBJ1-2 NA TRBV3-1/TRBV3-2 ASSMDRNYGYT
TRBJ1-5 NA TRBV6-2/TRBV6-3 ASSPTGGASYSNQPQH
TRBJ2-2 few TRBV30 AWRGQGNTGELF